This T cell receptor (beta chain) comes out of a study of blood T cell repertoires in COVID-19. Libraries were prepared by immunoSEQ multiplex PCR; TCRdb keeps only in-frame clonotypes and omits some of them. The data hold about 64,000 clones, with roughly 85% observed a single time. V gave up 0 bases and J gave up 2 bases, with 9 bases separating them. Germline CDR1 reads SEHNR; CDR2 reads FQNEAQ (reference sequence). The CDR3 loop spans 15 amino acids. The sample was peripheral blood. The gene calls are TRBV7-9 and TRBJ2-3; maybe TRBD2 (5 bases). The sequence was collected from a woman aged 55-70 years with COVID-19, enrolled during active disease. The CDR3: CASSLAVGNTDTQYF. The CDR3 DNA is TGTGCCAGCAGCTTAGCGGTCGGGAACACAGATACGCAGTATTTT. Based on the CDR3 plus reference TRBV7-9 and TRBJ2-3, the full variable domain is DTGVSQNPRHKITKRGQNVTFRCDPISEHNRLYWYRQTLGQGPEFLTYFQNEAQLEKSRLLSDRFSAERPKGSFSTLEIQRTEQGDSAMYLCASSLAVGNTDTQYFGPGTRLTVL.